The TCR beta chain described here comes from a study of control samples from healthy donors and cancer patients. Trimming removed 4 bases from V and 8 bases from J, with 14 bases in between. Germline CDR1 is MNHEY and CDR2 is SVGAGI. The CDR3 sequence is 14 residues long. Assay: immunoSEQ multiplex PCR; the TCRdb copy retains only in-frame clones and omits some. The sample contains approximately 81,000 clones, 94% of which appear only once. V is TRBV6-5 and J is TRBJ1-4, with a weak D call TRBD1 (6 bases). This receptor was identified in a woman aged 18-29 years in good health. Sequenced sample: blood. CDR3 sequence (DNA): TGTGCCAGCAGTTTAACAGGGATGGGGGAAAAACTGTTTTTT. Residues: CASSLTGMGEKLFF.